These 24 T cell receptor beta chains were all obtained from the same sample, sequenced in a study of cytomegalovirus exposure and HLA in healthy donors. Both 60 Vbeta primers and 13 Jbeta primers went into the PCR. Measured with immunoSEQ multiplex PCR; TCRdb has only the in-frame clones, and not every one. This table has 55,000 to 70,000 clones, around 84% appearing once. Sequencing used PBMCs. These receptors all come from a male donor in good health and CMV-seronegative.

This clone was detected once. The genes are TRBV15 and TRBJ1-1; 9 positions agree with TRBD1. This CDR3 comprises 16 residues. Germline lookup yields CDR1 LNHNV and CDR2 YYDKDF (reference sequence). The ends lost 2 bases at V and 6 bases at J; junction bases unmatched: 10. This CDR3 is CATSRFPGTGSSEAFF. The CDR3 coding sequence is TGTGCCACCAGCAGATTCCCCGGGACAGGGTCGTCTGAAGCTTTCTTT.

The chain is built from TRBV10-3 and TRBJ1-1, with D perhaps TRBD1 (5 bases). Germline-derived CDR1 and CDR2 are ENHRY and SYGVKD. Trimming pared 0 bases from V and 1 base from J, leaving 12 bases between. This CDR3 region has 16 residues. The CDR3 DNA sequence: TGTGCCATCAGTGAGTCCAGGCGGGGCGCGAACACTGAAGCTTTCTTT. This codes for CAISESRRGANTEAFF.

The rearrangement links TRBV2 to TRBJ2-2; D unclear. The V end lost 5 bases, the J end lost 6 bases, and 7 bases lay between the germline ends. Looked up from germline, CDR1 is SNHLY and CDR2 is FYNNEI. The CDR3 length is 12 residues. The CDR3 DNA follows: TGTGCCAGCAGTTCCTCGGCCGGGGAGCTGTTTTTT. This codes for CASSSSAGELFF.

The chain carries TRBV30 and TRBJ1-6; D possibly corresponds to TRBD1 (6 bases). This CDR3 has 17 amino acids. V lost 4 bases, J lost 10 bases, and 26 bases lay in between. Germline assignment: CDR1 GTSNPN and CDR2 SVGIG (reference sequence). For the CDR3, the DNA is TGTGCCTGGATCATTGAGTCCGGCCCAGGGGTAGAATCACCCCTCCACTTT. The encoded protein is CAWIIESGPGVESPLHF.

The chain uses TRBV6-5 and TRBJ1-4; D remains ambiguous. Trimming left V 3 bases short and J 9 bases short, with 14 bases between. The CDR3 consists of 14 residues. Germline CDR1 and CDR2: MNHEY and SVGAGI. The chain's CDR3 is CASSYWAVDQKLFF. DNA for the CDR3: TGTGCCAGCAGTTATTGGGCAGTAGACCAAAAACTGTTTTTT.

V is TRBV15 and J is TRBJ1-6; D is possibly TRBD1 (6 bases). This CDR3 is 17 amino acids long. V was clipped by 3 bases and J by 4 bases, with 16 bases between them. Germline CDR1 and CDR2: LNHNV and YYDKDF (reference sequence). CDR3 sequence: CATSRGGTPNYNSPLHF. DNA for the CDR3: TGTGCCACCAGCAGGGGGGGGACACCAAATTATAATTCACCCCTCCACTTT.

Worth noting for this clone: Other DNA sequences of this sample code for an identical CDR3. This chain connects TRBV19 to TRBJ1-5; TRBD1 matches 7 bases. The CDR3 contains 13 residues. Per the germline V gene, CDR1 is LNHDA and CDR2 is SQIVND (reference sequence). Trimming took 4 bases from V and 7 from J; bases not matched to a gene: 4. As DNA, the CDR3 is TGTGCCAGTAGTAGCGGGACAGTGCAGCCCCAGCATTTT. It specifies CASSSGTVQPQHF.

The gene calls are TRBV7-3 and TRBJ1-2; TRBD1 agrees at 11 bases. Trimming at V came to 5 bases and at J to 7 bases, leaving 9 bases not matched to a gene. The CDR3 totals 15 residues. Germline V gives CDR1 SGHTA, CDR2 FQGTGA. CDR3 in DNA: TGTGCCAGCAGCCTCTCCGGGACAGGGGGTACTGGCTACACCTTC. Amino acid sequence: CASSLSGTGGTGYTF.

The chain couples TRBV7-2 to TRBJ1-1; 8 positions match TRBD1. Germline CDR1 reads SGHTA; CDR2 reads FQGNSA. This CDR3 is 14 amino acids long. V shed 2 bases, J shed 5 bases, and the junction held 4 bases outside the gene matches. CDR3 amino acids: CASSLTDRVTEAFF. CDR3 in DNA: TGTGCCAGCAGCTTAACGGACAGGGTGACTGAAGCTTTCTTT.

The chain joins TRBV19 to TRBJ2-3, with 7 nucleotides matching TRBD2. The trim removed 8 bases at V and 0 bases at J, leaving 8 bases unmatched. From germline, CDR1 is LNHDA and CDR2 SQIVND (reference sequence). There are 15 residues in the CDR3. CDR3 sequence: CASGAGGGSTDTQYF. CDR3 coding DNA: TGTGCCAGTGGGGCCGGCGGGGGAAGCACAGATACGCAGTATTTT.

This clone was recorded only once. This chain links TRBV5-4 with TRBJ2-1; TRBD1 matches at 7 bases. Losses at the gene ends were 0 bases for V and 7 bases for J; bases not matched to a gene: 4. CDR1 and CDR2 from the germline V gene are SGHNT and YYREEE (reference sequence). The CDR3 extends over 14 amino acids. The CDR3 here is CASSLAGRGNEQFF. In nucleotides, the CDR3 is TGTGCCAGCAGCTTGGCGGGCAGGGGGAATGAGCAGTTCTTC.

The CDR3 nucleotides are TGTGCAAGTCGCAGACTAGCACAATCCTACGAGCAGTACTTC. It is translated as CASRRLAQSYEQYF. The chain joins TRBV12-2 to TRBJ2-7; the D segment call TRBD2 is taken from the table without a DNA check. TRBV12-2 is classified as a pseudogene. CDR3 length: 14 residues.

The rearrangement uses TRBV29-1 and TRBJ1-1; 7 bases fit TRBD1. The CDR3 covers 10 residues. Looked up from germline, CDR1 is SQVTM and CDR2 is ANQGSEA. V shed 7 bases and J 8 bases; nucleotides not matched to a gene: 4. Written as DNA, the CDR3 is TGCAGCGCTACGACAGGGGAAGCTTTCTTT. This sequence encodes CSATTGEAFF.

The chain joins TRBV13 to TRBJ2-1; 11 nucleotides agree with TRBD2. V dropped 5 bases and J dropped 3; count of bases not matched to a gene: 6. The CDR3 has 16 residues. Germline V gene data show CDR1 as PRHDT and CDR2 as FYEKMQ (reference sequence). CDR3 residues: CASSPRLAGYYNEQFF. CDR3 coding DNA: TGTGCCAGCAGCCCCCGACTAGCGGGGTACTACAATGAGCAGTTCTTC.

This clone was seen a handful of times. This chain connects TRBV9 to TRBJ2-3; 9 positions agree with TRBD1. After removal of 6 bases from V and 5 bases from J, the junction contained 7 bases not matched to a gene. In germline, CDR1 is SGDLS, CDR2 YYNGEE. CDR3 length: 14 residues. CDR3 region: CASNNRQGEDTQYF. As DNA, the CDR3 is TGTGCCAGCAACAATCGACAGGGGGAAGATACGCAGTATTTT.

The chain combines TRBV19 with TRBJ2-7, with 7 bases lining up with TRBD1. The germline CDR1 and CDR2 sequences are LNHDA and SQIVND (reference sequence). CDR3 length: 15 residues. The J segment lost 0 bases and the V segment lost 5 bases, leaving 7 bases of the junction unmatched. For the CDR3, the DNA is TGTGCCAGTAGTGCACAGGGGAGTCCCTCCTACGAGCAGTACTTC. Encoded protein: CASSAQGSPSYEQYF.

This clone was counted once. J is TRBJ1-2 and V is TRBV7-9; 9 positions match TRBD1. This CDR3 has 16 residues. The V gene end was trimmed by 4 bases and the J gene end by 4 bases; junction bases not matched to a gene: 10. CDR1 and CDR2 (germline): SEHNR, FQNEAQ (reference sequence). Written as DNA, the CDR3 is TGTGCCAGCAGCTCGCGCCGGGACAGGGAGAGCTATGGCTACACCTTC. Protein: CASSSRRDRESYGYTF. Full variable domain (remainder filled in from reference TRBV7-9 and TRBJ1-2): DTGVSQNPRHKITKRGQNVTFRCDPISEHNRLYWYRQTLGQGPEFLTYFQNEAQLEKSRLLSDRFSAERPKGSFSTLEIQRTEQGDSAMYLCASSSRRDRESYGYTFGSGTRLTVV.

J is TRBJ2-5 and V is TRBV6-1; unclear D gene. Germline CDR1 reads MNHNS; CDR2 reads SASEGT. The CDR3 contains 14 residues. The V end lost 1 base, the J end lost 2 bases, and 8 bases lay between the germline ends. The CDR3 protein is CASSEGGRQETQYF. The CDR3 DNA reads TGTGCCAGCAGTGAAGGCGGCAGACAAGAGACCCAGTACTTC.

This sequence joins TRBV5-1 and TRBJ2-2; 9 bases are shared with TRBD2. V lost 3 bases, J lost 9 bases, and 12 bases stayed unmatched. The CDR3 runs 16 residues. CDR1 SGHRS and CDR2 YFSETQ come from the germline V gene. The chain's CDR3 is CASSSLAGPSRRELFF. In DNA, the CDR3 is TGCGCCAGCAGCTCTCTAGCGGGGCCCTCGAGGAGGGAGCTGTTTTTT.

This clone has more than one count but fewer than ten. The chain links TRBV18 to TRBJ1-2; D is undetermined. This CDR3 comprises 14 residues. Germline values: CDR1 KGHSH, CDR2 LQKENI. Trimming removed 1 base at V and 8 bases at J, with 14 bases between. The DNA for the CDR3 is TGTGCCAGCTCACCACTGGAGGAAACGAAAGGCTACACCTTC. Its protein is CASSPLEETKGYTF.

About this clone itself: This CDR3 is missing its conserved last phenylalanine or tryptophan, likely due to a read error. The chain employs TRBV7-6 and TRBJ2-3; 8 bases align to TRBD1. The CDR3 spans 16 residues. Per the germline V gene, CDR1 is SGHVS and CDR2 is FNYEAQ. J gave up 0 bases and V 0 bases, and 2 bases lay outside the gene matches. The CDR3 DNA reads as TGTGCCAGCAGCTTAGCCAGGGGGCCTAGCACAGATACGCAGTATTCT. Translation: CASSLARGPSTDTQYS.

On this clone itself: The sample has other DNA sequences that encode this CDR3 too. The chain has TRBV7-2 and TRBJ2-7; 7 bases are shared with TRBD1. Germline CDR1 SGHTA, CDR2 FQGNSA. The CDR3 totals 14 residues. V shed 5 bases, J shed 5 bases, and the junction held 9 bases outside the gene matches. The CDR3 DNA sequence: TGTGCCAGCAGCCTATCCGGACAGGAGGACGAGCAGTACTTC. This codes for CASSLSGQEDEQYF. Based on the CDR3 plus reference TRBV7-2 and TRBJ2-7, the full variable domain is GAGVSQSPSNKVTEKGKDVELRCDPISGHTALYWYRQSLGQGLEFLIYFQGNSAPDKSGLPSDRFSAERTGGSVSTLTIQRTQQEDSAVYLCASSLSGQEDEQYFGPGTRLTVT.

CDR3 nucleotide sequence: TGTGCCAGCAGCTTAGGAGGATGGGGCAATCAGCCCCAGCATTTT. It yields the protein CASSLGGWGNQPQHF. The J gene is TRBJ1-5, the V gene TRBV5-4; D remains unclear. This CDR3 has 15 residues. V was pared by 2 bases and J by 2 bases, with 11 bases between. Per the germline V gene, CDR1 is SGHNT and CDR2 is YYREEE (reference sequence).

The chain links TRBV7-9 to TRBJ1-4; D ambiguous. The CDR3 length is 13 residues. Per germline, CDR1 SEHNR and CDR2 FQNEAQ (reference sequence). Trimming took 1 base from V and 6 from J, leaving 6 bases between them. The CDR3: CASSLGEYEKLFF. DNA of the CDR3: TGTGCCAGCAGCTTAGGGGAGTATGAAAAACTGTTTTTT.